This T cell receptor beta chain comes out of a study of T cells in Graves' hyperthyroidism and ophthalmopathy. The germline gives CDR1 DFQATT, CDR2 SNEGSKA (reference sequence). V was clipped by 3 bases and J by 5 bases; unmatched bases: 6. The CDR3 has 14 amino acids. TCR beta CDR3 sequences were amplified from RNA transcripts. An initial round of RT-PCR targeting the TCR CDR3 relied on the HTBI primer set. MiXCR, run by TCRdb on the multiplex PCR reads, gives a single entry per CDR3 protein. The sample lists about 290,000 distinct CDR3 sequences, 13% to 15% seen once, with 30% in the top ten. This clonotype was observed at least ten times.

This TCR came from a woman in her forties or fifties with Graves' hyperthyroidism that later progressed to Graves' ophthalmopathy. This chain joins TRBV20-1 and TRBJ2-2, with TRBD2 identical over 7 bases. The source material was blood. CDR3 DNA: TGCAGTGCTAGCTGGGCGGGAGTTACCGGGGAGCTGTTTTTT. It codes for CSASWAGVTGELFF.